The clone carrying this TCR beta chain was counted a few times. The antigen is unknown. This sample was included in a study of Graves' ophthalmopathy and Graves' hyperthyroidism. Thyroid ultrasound, orbital computed tomography, TRAb, serum thyroxine and clinical symptoms formed the basis of diagnosis. RNA transcripts yielded amplified TCR beta CDR3 regions. HTBI primers were used in a first-round RT-PCR, which preceded a second-round multiplex PCR. TCRdb re-called the multiplex PCR reads through MiXCR, storing one row per CDR3 protein. This table has around 1,000,000 distinct CDR3 sequences, less than 45% appearing once. General study results and limits: Appearing in blood as well were most expanded thyroid clonotypes above 0.001 frequency.

Germline V gene data show CDR1 as LNHDA and CDR2 as SQIVND (reference sequence). This CDR3 has 15 amino acids. Trimming pared 3 bases from V and 4 bases from J, leaving 12 bases between. V and J are TRBV19 and TRBJ2-2; D is uncertain. Source material: peripheral blood or thyroid tissue (not recorded which). The receptor's source is an adult man with Graves' hyperthyroidism. The DNA for the CDR3 is TGTGCCAGTAGTATGAAAGGTTTACGCACCGGGGAGCTGTTTTTT. Translation: CASSMKGLRTGELFF.